A selection of T cell receptor beta chains follows, all from one sample in a study of lymphopenia after photon versus proton radiotherapy. Measured with immunoSEQ multiplex PCR; TCRdb has only the in-frame clones, and not every one. The table lists 25,000 to 35,000 clones, 90% of them singletons. The sample here was peripheral blood, taken from a patient treated with photon-based radiotherapy. The receptors stem from a woman aged 45 to 65 with pancreatic cancer. CDR3s include the opening cysteine and the closing phenylalanine or tryptophan. D genes are given only for firm matches. A clone size is listed for some rows: how often the clone was seen (once, few, many), or a class if it is expanded.

-,TRBJ1-2,TRBV9,14,-,TGTGCCAGCAGCGTAGGGGGGGCTGACTATGGCTACACCTTC,CASSVGGADYGYTF
-,TRBJ2-1,TRBV29-1,10,-,TGCAGCGTTGCGGACAATGAGCAGTTCTTC,CSVADNEQFF
-,TRBJ2-7,TRBV7-9,13,-,TGTGCCAGCAGCTGGGAGACAGTATACGAGCAGTACTTC,CASSWETVYEQYF
few,TRBJ1-2,TRBV2,10,-,TGTGCCAGCAGTGATAGGGGCTACACCTTC,CASSDRGYTF
-,TRBJ2-3,TRBV9,14,-,TGTGCCAGCAGCGACAGACCCGACTTGGATACGCAGTATTTT,CASSDRPDLDTQYF
-,TRBJ1-3,TRBV7-9,13,TRBD1,TGTGCCAGCAGCTTAGGACGGACAGGGATCTTATATTTT,CASSLGRTGILYF
once,TRBJ1-5,TRBV9,15,-,TGTGCCAGCAGCCGGGACGTGGATAGCAATCAGCCCCAGCATTTT,CASSRDVDSNQPQHF
-,TRBJ2-7,TRBV29-1,13,-,TGCAGCGTTGAGACCCGAGCTAGCTACGAGCAGTACTTC,CSVETRASYEQYF
once,TRBJ2-7,TRBV28,15,-,TGTGCCAGCAGTTTGGGGGGGACAGCCTCCCACGAGCAGTACTTC,CASSLGGTASHEQYF
-,TRBJ2-2,TRBV4-1,17,-,TGCGCCAGCAGCCAAGTTTTCGGGGGAACGAACACCGGGGAGCTGTTTTTT,CASSQVFGGTNTGELFF
-,TRBJ2-7,TRBV6-1,15,TRBD1,TGTGCCAGCACCTCACAGGGGGCTACTAGTTACGAGCAGTACTTC,CASTSQGATSYEQYF
-,TRBJ2-5,TRBV5-1,13,-,TGCGCCAGCAGCTTGGTACCGGAAGAGACCCAGTACTTC,CASSLVPEETQYF
-,TRBJ2-3,TRBV19,16,TRBD2,TGTGCCAGTAGTCCCAGAGGACTAGGTTCCACAGATACGCAGTATTTT,CASSPRGLGSTDTQYF
few,TRBJ1-5,TRBV2,14,-,TGTGCCAGCAGTGAACGACACCTCAATCAGCCCCAGCATTTT,CASSERHLNQPQHF
once,TRBJ2-1,TRBV7-8,13,-,TGTGCCAGCAGCTTAGACTTAACGGATGAGCAGTTCTTC,CASSLDLTDEQFF
-,TRBJ1-2,TRBV27,14,-,TGTGCCAGCAGTTCCCCCGGGCTTCGGGATGGCTACACCTTC,CASSSPGLRDGYTF
-,TRBJ2-3,TRBV7-2,12,-,TGTGCCAGCAGCTCAATATCCGAGACACCGTATTTT,CASSSISETPYF
-,TRBJ1-1,TRBV6-5,16,-,TGTGCCAGCAGTTACTCTAATCGGGATCTAAACACTGAAGCTTTCTTT,CASSYSNRDLNTEAFF